The rows below give T cell receptor beta chains drawn from one sample of a study of blood T cells in healthy people across ages. TCRdb called the 5' RACE reads again in MiXCR, with one record for every CDR3 protein. The table records hundreds of thousands of distinct CDR3 sequences, more than 20% of them present only once. The sequenced sample was blood. The receptors stem from a man aged 65 to 85 in good health. CDR3s include the opening cysteine and the closing phenylalanine or tryptophan. Each record gives: clone size, D gene, J gene, V gene, CDR3 DNA, CDR3 protein. The D gene is left open where the match is weak. Only some rows state a clone size, as once, few, many or a class for expanded clones.

abundance: few
d_gene: .
j_gene: TRBJ1-2
v_gene: TRBV5-1
CDR3nt: TGCGCCAGCAGTACCGGGGCGACCGGCTACACCTTC
CDR3aa: CASSTGATGYTF

abundance: .
d_gene: .
j_gene: TRBJ2-3
v_gene: TRBV29-1
CDR3nt: TGCAGCGTAACGCCGGCGGGACTCACAGATACGCAGTATTTT
CDR3aa: CSVTPAGLTDTQYF

abundance: .
d_gene: TRBD2
j_gene: TRBJ2-7
v_gene: TRBV7-6
CDR3nt: TGTGCCAGCAGCTTAGCCAGCGGGAGGGCCTTTTTC
CDR3aa: CASSLASGRAFF

abundance: .
d_gene: TRBD1
j_gene: TRBJ1-2
v_gene: TRBV29-1
CDR3nt: TGCAGCGTTGGGGACAGGGGAAGGGGCTACACCTTC
CDR3aa: CSVGDRGRGYTF

abundance: .
d_gene: .
j_gene: TRBJ1-1
v_gene: TRBV6-5
CDR3nt: TGTGCCAGCAGTTACCCCGGATGGGGTGAAGCTTTCTTT
CDR3aa: CASSYPGWGEAFF

abundance: few
d_gene: .
j_gene: TRBJ2-5
v_gene: TRBV20-1
CDR3nt: TGCAGTGCTAGAGATGGGACCGCACCTCAAGAGACCCAGTACTTC
CDR3aa: CSARDGTAPQETQYF

abundance: .
d_gene: .
j_gene: TRBJ2-3
v_gene: TRBV24-1
CDR3nt: TGTGCCACCAGTGATGACCGGAGTGCTCTAGATACGCAGTATTTT
CDR3aa: CATSDDRSALDTQYF

abundance: .
d_gene: .
j_gene: TRBJ2-7
v_gene: TRBV23-1
CDR3nt: TGCGCCAGCTCAGCCTATAGCTCCTACGAGCAGTACTTC
CDR3aa: CASSAYSSYEQYF

abundance: many
d_gene: TRBD2
j_gene: TRBJ2-4
v_gene: TRBV4-1
CDR3nt: TGCGCCAGCAGCCATGGACTAGCGGGACAACAGAAGAGCGTTCAGTACTTC
CDR3aa: CASSHGLAGQQKSVQYF

abundance: few
d_gene: .
j_gene: TRBJ2-7
v_gene: TRBV5-1
CDR3nt: TGCGCCAGCAGGATCAATGGACCAGGCCAGTCGCAGTACTTC
CDR3aa: CASRINGPGQSQYF

abundance: many
d_gene: .
j_gene: TRBJ2-7
v_gene: TRBV2
CDR3nt: TGTGCCAGCAATCAACAGGGTCTCGCCTACGAGCAGTACTTC
CDR3aa: CASNQQGLAYEQYF

abundance: .
d_gene: .
j_gene: TRBJ2-3
v_gene: TRBV2
CDR3nt: TGTGCCAGCAGCCAACCCAGTGGGTACTCTGCCGGGCGGGACACAGATACGCAGTATTTT
CDR3aa: CASSQPSGYSAGRDTDTQYF

abundance: many
d_gene: .
j_gene: TRBJ2-1
v_gene: TRBV3-2
CDR3nt: TGTGCCAGCAGCCAAGTGGGGTCCAAACTAGCGGGAGGCTCCTACAATGAGCAGTTCTTC
CDR3aa: CASSQVGSKLAGGSYNEQFF

abundance: .
d_gene: .
j_gene: TRBJ2-5
v_gene: TRBV7-2
CDR3nt: TGTGCCAGCAACCTTAACAGGGCCGGGGAGACCCAGTACTTC
CDR3aa: CASNLNRAGETQYF

abundance: .
d_gene: .
j_gene: TRBJ2-1
v_gene: TRBV29-1
CDR3nt: TGCAGCGTTCGGGCAGAAGAGCAGTTCTTC
CDR3aa: CSVRAEEQFF

abundance: .
d_gene: .
j_gene: TRBJ2-1
v_gene: TRBV4-2
CDR3nt: TGTGCCAGCAGCCATGTCTCTGTCCTAAACTCCTACAATGAGCAGTTCTTC
CDR3aa: CASSHVSVLNSYNEQFF

abundance: .
d_gene: .
j_gene: TRBJ1-1
v_gene: TRBV20-1
CDR3nt: TGCAGTGCTAGAGTAAGAATAGCCATGAACACTGAAGCTTTCTTT
CDR3aa: CSARVRIAMNTEAFF

abundance: .
d_gene: TRBD2
j_gene: TRBJ2-5
v_gene: TRBV11-2
CDR3nt: TGTGCCAGCAGCCTAGGACTAGCGGGAGATATCCCCGTTGAGACCCAGTACTTC
CDR3aa: CASSLGLAGDIPVETQYF

abundance: .
d_gene: TRBD2
j_gene: TRBJ2-7
v_gene: TRBV6-5
CDR3nt: TGTGCCAGCAGTCAGACTAGCGGGGTATACTACGAGCAGTACTTC
CDR3aa: CASSQTSGVYYEQYF

abundance: .
d_gene: TRBD1
j_gene: TRBJ1-1
v_gene: TRBV12-3/TRBV12-4
CDR3nt: TGTGCCAGCAGCCCCCTTCAGGGGGCAACTGAAGCTTTCTTT
CDR3aa: CASSPLQGATEAFF

abundance: few
d_gene: TRBD2
j_gene: TRBJ2-2
v_gene: TRBV20-1
CDR3nt: TGCAGTGCTAGATCAGCGGGAGTGGGAACCGGGGAGCTGTTTTTT
CDR3aa: CSARSAGVGTGELFF

abundance: .
d_gene: .
j_gene: TRBJ2-1
v_gene: TRBV6-2/TRBV6-3
CDR3nt: TGTGCCGGCACGAGCGGGTCAGGGGCCCACGGGGATTACAATGAGCAGTTCTTC
CDR3aa: CAGTSGSGAHGDYNEQFF

abundance: .
d_gene: TRBD2
j_gene: TRBJ2-2
v_gene: TRBV2
CDR3nt: TGTGCCAGCAGGGGCGGGAGGCTCAACACCGGGGAGCTGTTTTTT
CDR3aa: CASRGGRLNTGELFF

abundance: .
d_gene: .
j_gene: TRBJ2-1
v_gene: TRBV4-1
CDR3nt: TGCGCCAGCAGCCAAGGGAACGGGGCCCTCAATGAGCAGTTCTTC
CDR3aa: CASSQGNGALNEQFF

abundance: .
d_gene: TRBD2
j_gene: TRBJ2-1
v_gene: TRBV10-3
CDR3nt: TGTGCCATCAGTGAGTCTGGGACTAAGTACAATGAGCAGTTCTTC
CDR3aa: CAISESGTKYNEQFF

abundance: .
d_gene: TRBD2
j_gene: TRBJ2-1
v_gene: TRBV20-1
CDR3nt: TGCAGTGCGGCCAGGACTAGCGGGAGAAGGAATGAGCAGTTCTTC
CDR3aa: CSAARTSGRRNEQFF

abundance: .
d_gene: .
j_gene: TRBJ2-5
v_gene: TRBV6-1
CDR3nt: TGTGCCAGCAGTGAAGCTTTTGGAGGAGAGACCCAGTACTTC
CDR3aa: CASSEAFGGETQYF

abundance: .
d_gene: .
j_gene: TRBJ2-3
v_gene: TRBV4-1
CDR3nt: TGCGCCAGCAGCCGCTCCCTGTACAGGGATACCGATACGCAGTATTTT
CDR3aa: CASSRSLYRDTDTQYF

abundance: few
d_gene: .
j_gene: TRBJ2-3
v_gene: TRBV28
CDR3nt: TGTGCCAGCAGTTTCGGGCAGAGCACAGATACGCAGTATTTT
CDR3aa: CASSFGQSTDTQYF

abundance: .
d_gene: TRBD2
j_gene: TRBJ2-1
v_gene: TRBV18
CDR3nt: TGTGCCAGCTCCCCCGGGACTAGCACAATTGAGCAGTTCTTC
CDR3aa: CASSPGTSTIEQFF

abundance: .
d_gene: .
j_gene: TRBJ2-3
v_gene: TRBV12-3/TRBV12-4
CDR3nt: TGTGCCAGCAGTTTGAGGCAAAATGGGGCAGATACGCAGTATTTT
CDR3aa: CASSLRQNGADTQYF

abundance: few
d_gene: TRBD1
j_gene: TRBJ1-2
v_gene: TRBV4-3
CDR3nt: TGCGCCAGCAGCCCAGATGCCGGGACAGGGTTCTATGGCTACACCTTC
CDR3aa: CASSPDAGTGFYGYTF

abundance: .
d_gene: TRBD2
j_gene: TRBJ2-2
v_gene: TRBV20-1
CDR3nt: TGCAGTGCCAGTTCTAGCGGTTACACCGGGGAGCTGTTTTTT
CDR3aa: CSASSSGYTGELFF

abundance: many
d_gene: .
j_gene: TRBJ2-4
v_gene: TRBV20-1
CDR3nt: TGCAGTGCCCCTCGGGGCCTAGCCAAAAACATTCAGTACTTC
CDR3aa: CSAPRGLAKNIQYF

abundance: .
d_gene: .
j_gene: TRBJ1-6
v_gene: TRBV20-1
CDR3nt: TGCAGTGCTAGAGATGGGGGGCAGGGGATCACCTATAATTCACCCCTCCACTTT
CDR3aa: CSARDGGQGITYNSPLHF

abundance: few
d_gene: .
j_gene: TRBJ2-3
v_gene: TRBV4-1
CDR3nt: TGCGCCAGCAGCCCACGCCATGGGGCAGATACGCAGTATTTT
CDR3aa: CASSPRHGADTQYF

abundance: .
d_gene: .
j_gene: TRBJ2-3
v_gene: TRBV7-2
CDR3nt: TGTGCCAGCAGCACAGGGCCTAGCACAGATACGCAGTATTTT
CDR3aa: CASSTGPSTDTQYF

abundance: .
d_gene: .
j_gene: TRBJ2-7
v_gene: TRBV15
CDR3nt: TGTGCCACCAGCAGAGGGGCAGGCGAATACGAGCAGTACTTC
CDR3aa: CATSRGAGEYEQYF

abundance: many
d_gene: .
j_gene: TRBJ2-7
v_gene: TRBV20-1
CDR3nt: TGCAGTGCTAGCAGTTCAGCCTTCTCCTACGAGCAGTACTTC
CDR3aa: CSASSSAFSYEQYF

abundance: .
d_gene: .
j_gene: TRBJ2-3
v_gene: TRBV5-1
CDR3nt: TGCGCCAGCAGCTTGGAGCGGCCTGGAGATACGCAGTATTTT
CDR3aa: CASSLERPGDTQYF

abundance: .
d_gene: .
j_gene: TRBJ2-2
v_gene: TRBV6-6
CDR3nt: TGTGCCAGCAGTGGATCAAACACCGGGGAGCTGTTTTTT
CDR3aa: CASSGSNTGELFF

abundance: few
d_gene: .
j_gene: TRBJ1-4
v_gene: TRBV5-1
CDR3nt: TGCGCCAGCAGCAAGACCCCAAACGGTGAAAAACTGTTTTTT
CDR3aa: CASSKTPNGEKLFF

abundance: .
d_gene: TRBD1
j_gene: TRBJ2-1
v_gene: TRBV2
CDR3nt: TGTGCCAGCGGAACGACAGGGTATGAGCAGTTCTTC
CDR3aa: CASGTTGYEQFF

abundance: .
d_gene: TRBD1
j_gene: TRBJ2-7
v_gene: TRBV2
CDR3nt: TGTGCCAGCAGTAACAGGGGTGGAGAGCAGTACTTC
CDR3aa: CASSNRGGEQYF

abundance: .
d_gene: TRBD1
j_gene: TRBJ1-5
v_gene: TRBV4-2
CDR3nt: TGTGCCAGCAGCCAACGACAGGGTGAGGATCAGCCCCAGCATTTT
CDR3aa: CASSQRQGEDQPQHF

abundance: .
d_gene: .
j_gene: TRBJ2-3
v_gene: TRBV7-3
CDR3nt: TGTGCCAGCAGCTTATACCCAGCGATTGGGACCGACACAGATACGCAGTATTTT
CDR3aa: CASSLYPAIGTDTDTQYF

abundance: .
d_gene: TRBD1
j_gene: TRBJ2-2
v_gene: TRBV20-1
CDR3nt: TGCAGTGCTAGAGGAATTGGGGACAGGGCGAACACCGGGGAGCTGTTTTTT
CDR3aa: CSARGIGDRANTGELFF